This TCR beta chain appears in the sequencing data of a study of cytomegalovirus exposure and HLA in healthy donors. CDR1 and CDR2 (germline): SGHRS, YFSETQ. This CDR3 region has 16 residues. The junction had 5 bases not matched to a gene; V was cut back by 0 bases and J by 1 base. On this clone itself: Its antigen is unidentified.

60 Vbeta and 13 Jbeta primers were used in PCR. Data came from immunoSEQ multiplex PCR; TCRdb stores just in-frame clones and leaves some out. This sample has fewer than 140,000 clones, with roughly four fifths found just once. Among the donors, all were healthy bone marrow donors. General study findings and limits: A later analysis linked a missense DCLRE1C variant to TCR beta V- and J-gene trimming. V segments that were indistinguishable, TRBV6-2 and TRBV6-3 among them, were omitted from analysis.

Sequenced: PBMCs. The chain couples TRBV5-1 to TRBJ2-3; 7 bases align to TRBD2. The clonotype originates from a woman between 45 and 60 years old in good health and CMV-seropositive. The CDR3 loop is CASSLAWAGGTDTQYF. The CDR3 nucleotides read TGCGCCAGCAGCTTGGCCTGGGCGGGGGGCACAGATACGCAGTATTTT.